Below are 8 T cell receptor beta chains sequenced from a single sample in a study of blood T cell repertoires in COVID-19. Here immunoSEQ multiplex PCR was the method, and the copy in TCRdb shows in-frame clones only, minus some. This table has roughly 80,000 clones, roughly 84% appearing once. The sequenced sample was peripheral blood. The source is a woman aged 80 or over with acute or convalescent COVID-19.

CDR3 DNA: TGTGCCATCAGCGACACAGGGAACACTGAAGCTTTCTTT. Its translation: CAISDTGNTEAFF. This chain joins TRBV10-3 and TRBJ1-1; D may be TRBD1 (5 bases). Deletions cut 6 bases from V and 1 base from J, with 9 bases between. CDR3 size: 13 residues. Germline values: CDR1 ENHRY, CDR2 SYGVKD.

The chain recombines TRBV24-1 with TRBJ1-5; no clear D gene. The V end was cut by 4 bases, the J end by 10 bases, with 13 bases between. The V gene's germline CDR1 is KGHDR and CDR2 SFDVKD. This CDR3 has 13 amino acids. The CDR3 DNA follows: TGTGCCACCAGTGACCCAGGAGGTCTCCCCCAGCATTTT. As protein: CATSDPGGLPQHF.

V gene TRBV5-1 combines with J gene TRBJ1-6; tentative D call: TRBD1 (5 bases). Germline assignment: CDR1 SGHRS and CDR2 YFSETQ. With 3 bases removed from V and 9 bases from J, the gap between germline ends came to 13 bases. This CDR3 spans 14 amino acids. Here the CDR3 DNA reads TGCGCCAGCAGCTCCGGGACTGAACTTTCACCCCTCCACTTT. Translation gives CASSSGTELSPLHF. Supplemented by reference TRBV5-1 and TRBJ1-6, the full variable domain reads KAGVTQTPRYLIKTRGQQVTLSCSPISGHRSVSWYQQTPGQGLQFLFEYFSETQRNKGNFPGRFSGRQFSNSRSEMNVSTLELGDSALYLCASSSGTELSPLHFGNGTRLTVT.

J is TRBJ2-2 and V is TRBV3-1 (or the pseudogene TRBV3-2); D call uncertain. V was clipped by 2 bases and J by 4 bases, with 11 bases between them. Germline V CDR1 and CDR2: LGHDT, YNNKEL (reference sequence). The length of the CDR3 is 15 residues. The CDR3 protein is CASSQSLVFTGELFF. The CDR3 DNA reads TGTGCCAGCAGCCAATCCCTAGTCTTCACCGGGGAGCTGTTTTTT.

This chain joins TRBV27 and TRBJ2-7; 11 positions match TRBD1. Germline V gives CDR1 MNHEY, CDR2 SMNVEV (reference sequence). With V trimmed by 5 bases and J by 3 bases, 3 bases remained unmatched. There are 14 residues in the CDR3. CDR3 nucleotide sequence: TGTGCCAGCAGTGGGACAGGGGGTCTCTACGAGCAGTACTTC. It translates to CASSGTGGLYEQYF.

The chain recombines TRBV28 with TRBJ2-2; 7 nucleotides match TRBD1. There are 16 residues in the CDR3. The germline V gene has CDR1 MDHEN and CDR2 SYDVKM. The junction had 9 bases not matched to a gene; V was cut back by 2 bases and J by 6 bases. CDR3 protein: CASSLIRGTGSGELFF. CDR3 nucleotide sequence: TGTGCCAGCAGTTTAATCAGGGGGACCGGATCCGGGGAGCTGTTTTTT.

The chain recombines TRBV12-3 or TRBV12-4 with TRBJ1-6; no clear D. The length of the CDR3 is 13 residues. V was shortened by 5 bases and J by 7 bases, with 9 bases between the two germline ends. The DNA for the CDR3 is TGTGCCAGCAGTCTCGGTACCAATTCACCCCTCCACTTT. This codes for CASSLGTNSPLHF.

V usage is TRBV6-2 or TRBV6-3 and J usage is TRBJ2-1, with TRBD2 identical over 8 bases. The CDR3 runs to 12 residues. Germline values: CDR1 MNHEY, CDR2 SVGEGT. Trimming cost V 4 bases and J 9 bases; bases outside gene matches: 2. In DNA, the CDR3 is TGTGCCAGCAGTTCGGGGGGGCCTGAGCAGTTCTTC. This codes for CASSSGGPEQFF.